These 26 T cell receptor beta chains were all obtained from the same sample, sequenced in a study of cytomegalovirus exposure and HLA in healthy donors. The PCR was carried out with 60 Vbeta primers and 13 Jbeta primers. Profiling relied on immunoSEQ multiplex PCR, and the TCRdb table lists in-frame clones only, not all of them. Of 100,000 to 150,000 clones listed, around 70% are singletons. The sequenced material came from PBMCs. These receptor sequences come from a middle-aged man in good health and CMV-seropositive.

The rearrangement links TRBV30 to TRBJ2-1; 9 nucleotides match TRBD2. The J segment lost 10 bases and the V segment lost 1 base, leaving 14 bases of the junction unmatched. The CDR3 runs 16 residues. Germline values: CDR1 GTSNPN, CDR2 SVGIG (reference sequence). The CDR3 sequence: CAWSAGLALPLGEQFF. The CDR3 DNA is TGTGCCTGGAGTGCGGGACTAGCACTTCCCCTAGGAGAGCAGTTCTTC.

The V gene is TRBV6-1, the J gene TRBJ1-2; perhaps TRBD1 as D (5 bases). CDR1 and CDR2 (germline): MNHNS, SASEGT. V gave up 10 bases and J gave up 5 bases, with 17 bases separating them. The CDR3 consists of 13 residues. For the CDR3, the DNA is TGTGCCACCCCGGGACTTTCCCATTATGGCTACACCTTC. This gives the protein CATPGLSHYGYTF.

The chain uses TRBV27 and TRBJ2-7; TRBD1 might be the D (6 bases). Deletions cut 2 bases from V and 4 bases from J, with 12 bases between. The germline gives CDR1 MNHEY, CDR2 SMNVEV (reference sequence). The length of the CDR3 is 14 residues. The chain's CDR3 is CASSLARTEYEQYF. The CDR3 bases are TGTGCCAGCAGTTTAGCGAGGACAGAGTACGAGCAGTACTTC.

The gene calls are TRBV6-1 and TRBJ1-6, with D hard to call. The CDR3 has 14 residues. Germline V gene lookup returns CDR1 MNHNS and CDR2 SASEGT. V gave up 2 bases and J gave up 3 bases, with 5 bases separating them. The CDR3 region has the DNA TGTGCCAGCAGTGAATCAGACTATAATTCACCCCTCCACTTT. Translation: CASSESDYNSPLHF.

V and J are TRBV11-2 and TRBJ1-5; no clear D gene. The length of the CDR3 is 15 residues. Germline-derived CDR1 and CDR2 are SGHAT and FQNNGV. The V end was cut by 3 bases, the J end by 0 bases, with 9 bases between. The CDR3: CASSLNSNSNQPQHF. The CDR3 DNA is TGTGCCAGCAGCTTGAACAGTAATAGCAATCAGCCCCAGCATTTT.

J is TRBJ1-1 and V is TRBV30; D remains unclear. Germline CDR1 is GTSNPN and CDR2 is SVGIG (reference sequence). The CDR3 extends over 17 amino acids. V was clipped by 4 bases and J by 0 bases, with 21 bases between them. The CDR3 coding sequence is TGTGCCTGGAATAAGAGAATCAGGAGGTGGATGAACACTGAAGCTTTCTTT. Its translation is CAWNKRIRRWMNTEAFF.

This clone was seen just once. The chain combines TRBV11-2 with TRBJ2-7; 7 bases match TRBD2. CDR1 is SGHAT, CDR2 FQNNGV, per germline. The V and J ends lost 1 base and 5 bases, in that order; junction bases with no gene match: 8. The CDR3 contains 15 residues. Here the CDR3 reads CASSLVVGGSHEQYF. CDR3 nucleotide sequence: TGTGCCAGCAGCTTAGTGGTGGGCGGGAGCCACGAGCAGTACTTC. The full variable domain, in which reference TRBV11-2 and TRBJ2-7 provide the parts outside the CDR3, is EAGVAQSPRYKIIEKRQSVAFWCNPISGHATLYWYQQILGQGPKLLIQFQNNGVVDDSQLPKDRFSAERLKGVDSTLKIQPAKLEDSAVYLCASSLVVGGSHEQYFGPGTRLTVT.

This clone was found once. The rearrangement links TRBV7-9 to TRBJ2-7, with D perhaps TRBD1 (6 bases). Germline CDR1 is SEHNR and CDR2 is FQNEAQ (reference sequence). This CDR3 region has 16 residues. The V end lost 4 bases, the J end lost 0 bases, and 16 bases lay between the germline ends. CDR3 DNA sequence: TGTGCCAGCAGCTCTAGACAGGCGGACAGCTCCTACGAGCAGTACTTC. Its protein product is CASSSRQADSSYEQYF.

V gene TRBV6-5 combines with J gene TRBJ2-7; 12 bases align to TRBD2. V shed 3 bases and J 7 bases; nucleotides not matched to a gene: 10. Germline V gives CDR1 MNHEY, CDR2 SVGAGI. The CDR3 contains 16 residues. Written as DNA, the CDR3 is TGTGCCAGCAGTTATCGGACTAGCGGGAAAGGAGGTGAGCAGTACTTC. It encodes CASSYRTSGKGGEQYF.

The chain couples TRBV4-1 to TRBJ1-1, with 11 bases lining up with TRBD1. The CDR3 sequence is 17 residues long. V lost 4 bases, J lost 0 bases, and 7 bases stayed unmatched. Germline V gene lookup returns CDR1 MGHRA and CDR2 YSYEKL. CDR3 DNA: TGCGCCAGCAGCCTACAAGGACAGGGGGCTTTGAACACTGAAGCTTTCTTT. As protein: CASSLQGQGALNTEAFF.

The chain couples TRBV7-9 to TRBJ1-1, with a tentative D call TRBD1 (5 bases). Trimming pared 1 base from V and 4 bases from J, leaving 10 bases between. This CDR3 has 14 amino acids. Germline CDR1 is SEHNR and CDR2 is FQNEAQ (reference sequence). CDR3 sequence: CASSLVGRGTEAFF. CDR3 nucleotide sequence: TGTGCCAGCAGCTTAGTGGGAAGGGGCACTGAAGCTTTCTTT.

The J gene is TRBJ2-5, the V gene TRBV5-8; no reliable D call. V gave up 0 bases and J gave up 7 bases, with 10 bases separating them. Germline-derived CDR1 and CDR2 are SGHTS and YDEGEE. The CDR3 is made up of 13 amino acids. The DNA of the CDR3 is TGTGCCAGCAGCTTGGTGGAGAAAAGGACCCAGTACTTC. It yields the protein CASSLVEKRTQYF.

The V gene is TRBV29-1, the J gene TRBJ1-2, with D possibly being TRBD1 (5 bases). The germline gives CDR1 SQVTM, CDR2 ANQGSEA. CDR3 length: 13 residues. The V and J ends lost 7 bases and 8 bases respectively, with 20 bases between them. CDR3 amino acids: CSATVGGKGGYTF. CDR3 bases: TGCAGCGCCACGGTTGGGGGGAAAGGCGGCTACACCTTC.

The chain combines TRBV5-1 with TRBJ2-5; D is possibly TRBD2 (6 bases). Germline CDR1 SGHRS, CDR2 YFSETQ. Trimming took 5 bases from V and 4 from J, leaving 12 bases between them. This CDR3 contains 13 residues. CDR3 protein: CASRGEGGETQYF. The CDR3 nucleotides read TGCGCCAGCAGAGGTGAGGGAGGAGAGACCCAGTACTTC.

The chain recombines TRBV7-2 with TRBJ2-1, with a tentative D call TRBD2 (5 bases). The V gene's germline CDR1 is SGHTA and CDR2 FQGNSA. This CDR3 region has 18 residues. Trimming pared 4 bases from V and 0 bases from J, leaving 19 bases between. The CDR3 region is CASSSSAHGVGSYNEQFF. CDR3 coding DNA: TGTGCCAGCAGCTCCTCGGCCCACGGGGTTGGCTCCTACAATGAGCAGTTCTTC. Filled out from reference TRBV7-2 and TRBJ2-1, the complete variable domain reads GAGVSQSPSNKVTEKGKDVELRCDPISGHTALYWYRQSLGQGLEFLIYFQGNSAPDKSGLPSDRFSAERTGGSVSTLTIQRTQQEDSAVYLCASSSSAHGVGSYNEQFFGPGTRLTVL.

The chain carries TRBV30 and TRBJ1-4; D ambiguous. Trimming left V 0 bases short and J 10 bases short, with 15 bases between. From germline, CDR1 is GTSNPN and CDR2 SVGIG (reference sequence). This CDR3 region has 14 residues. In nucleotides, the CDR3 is TGTGCCTGGAGTGTACGGGGATTAAAAGGAAAACTGTTTTTT. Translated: CAWSVRGLKGKLFF.

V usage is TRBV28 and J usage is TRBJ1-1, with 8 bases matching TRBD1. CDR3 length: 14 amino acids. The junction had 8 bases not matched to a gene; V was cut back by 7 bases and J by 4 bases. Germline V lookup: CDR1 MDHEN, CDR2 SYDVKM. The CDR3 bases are TGTGCCAGCATCAGGACAGGGTCGGGCACTGAAGCTTTCTTT. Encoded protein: CASIRTGSGTEAFF.

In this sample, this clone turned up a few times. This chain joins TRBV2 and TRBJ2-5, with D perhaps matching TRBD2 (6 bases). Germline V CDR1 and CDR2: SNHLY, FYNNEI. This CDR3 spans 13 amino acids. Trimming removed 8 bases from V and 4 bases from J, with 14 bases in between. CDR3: CASWRGTGETQYF. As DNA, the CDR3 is TGTGCCAGCTGGCGGGGCACCGGAGAGACCCAGTACTTC.

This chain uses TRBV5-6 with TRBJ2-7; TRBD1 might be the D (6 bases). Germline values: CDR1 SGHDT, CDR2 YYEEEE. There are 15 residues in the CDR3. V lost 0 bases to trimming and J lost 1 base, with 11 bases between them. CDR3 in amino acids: CASSLAGTGSYEQYF. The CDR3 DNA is TGTGCCAGCAGCTTGGCCGGAACAGGGTCCTACGAGCAGTACTTC.

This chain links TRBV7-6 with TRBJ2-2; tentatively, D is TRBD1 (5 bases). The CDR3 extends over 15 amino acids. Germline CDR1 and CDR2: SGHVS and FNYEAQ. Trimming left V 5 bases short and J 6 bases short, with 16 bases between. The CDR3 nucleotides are TGTGCCAGCAGCCCCTCCGTAAGGGGCGCCGGGGAGCTGTTTTTT. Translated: CASSPSVRGAGELFF.

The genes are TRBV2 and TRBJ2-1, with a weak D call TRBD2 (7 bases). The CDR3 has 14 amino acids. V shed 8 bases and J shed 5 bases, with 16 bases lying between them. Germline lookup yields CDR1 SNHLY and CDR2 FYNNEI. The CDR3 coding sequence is TGTGCCAGCGCGGGGAGGGGGATTGACAATGAGCAGTTCTTC. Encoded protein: CASAGRGIDNEQFF.

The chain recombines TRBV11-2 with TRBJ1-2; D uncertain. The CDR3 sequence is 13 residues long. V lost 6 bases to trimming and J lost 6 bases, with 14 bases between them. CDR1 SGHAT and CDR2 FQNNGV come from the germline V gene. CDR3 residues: CASSYTRRDGYTF. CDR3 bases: TGTGCCAGCAGTTACACCCGGAGGGATGGCTACACCTTC.

The CDR3 here is CASSEAGPGEAFF. The CDR3 DNA reads as TGTGCCAGCAGTGAAGCGGGGCCAGGGGAAGCTTTCTTT. The rearrangement uses TRBV6-1 and TRBJ1-1; weak D call: TRBD1 (5 bases). The CDR3 is 13 amino acids. Trimming pared 0 bases from V and 8 bases from J, leaving 10 bases between. Germline V gene sequence: CDR1 MNHNS, CDR2 SASEGT.

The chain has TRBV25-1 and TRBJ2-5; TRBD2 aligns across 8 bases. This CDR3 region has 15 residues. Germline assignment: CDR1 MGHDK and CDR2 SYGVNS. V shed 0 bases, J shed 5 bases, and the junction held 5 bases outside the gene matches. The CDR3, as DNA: TGTGCCAGCAGTGAATATACTAGCGGAGGGGAGACCCAGTACTTC. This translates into CASSEYTSGGETQYF.

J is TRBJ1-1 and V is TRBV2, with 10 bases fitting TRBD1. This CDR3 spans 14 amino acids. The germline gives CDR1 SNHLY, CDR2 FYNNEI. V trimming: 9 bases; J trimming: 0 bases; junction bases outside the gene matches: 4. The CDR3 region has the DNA TGTGCCAGTGGGACAGGGGCCTTGAACACTGAAGCTTTCTTT. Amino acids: CASGTGALNTEAFF.

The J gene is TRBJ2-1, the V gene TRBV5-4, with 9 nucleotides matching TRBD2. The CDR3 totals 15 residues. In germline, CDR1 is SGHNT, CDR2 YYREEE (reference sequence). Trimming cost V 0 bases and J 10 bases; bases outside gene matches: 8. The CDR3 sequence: CASSLGAGGPPEQFF. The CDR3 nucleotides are TGTGCCAGCAGCTTGGGAGCGGGAGGCCCTCCCGAGCAGTTCTTC.